This T cell receptor beta chain was retrieved from a study of T cells of healthy individuals. Germline CDR1 ENHRY, CDR2 SYGVKD. This CDR3 spans 14 amino acids. J was trimmed by 2 bases and V by 7 bases; bases with no gene match: 5. TCRdb passed the 5' RACE reads through MiXCR, listing each CDR3 protein once. The sample contains more than 85,000 distinct CDR3 sequences, approximately 18% of which appear only once. This sequence was found in a human donor in good health. The chain is built from TRBV10-3 and TRBJ2-1; TRBD1 aligns across 7 bases. The CDR3 bases are TGTGCCATCACCGAGGGGACAGCCTACAATGAGCAGTTCTTC. Protein sequence: CAITEGTAYNEQFF.